The clone carrying this T cell receptor beta chain was seen repeatedly, ten times or more. No antigen is known for it. This CDR3 is 11 amino acids long. The V gene's germline CDR1 is SGHAT and CDR2 FQNNGV. V lost 7 bases, J lost 4 bases, and 6 bases lay in between. Every TCR beta cDNA library bore unique molecular identifiers. In TCRdb, the PCR reads were re-called with MiXCR into one record per CDR3 protein. The table shows about 430,000 distinct CDR3 sequences, with approximately 42% occurring only once. This entry belongs to a study of post-analysis software for immune sequencing data. Notes on the study in general: Four or five TRBV segments, TRBV5-6, TRBV5-1 and TRBV20-1 among them, were found more frequent in patients than controls.

J is TRBJ2-3 and V is TRBV11-2; D may be TRBD1 (5 bases). Sequencing used blood. This TCR came from a girl aged 2-10 years with multiple sclerosis. The CDR3 region is CASTRADTQYF. Written as DNA, the CDR3 is TGTGCCAGCACCAGGGCAGATACGCAGTATTTT.